The entry below describes one T cell receptor beta chain. It has no known antigen specificity. Base-call qualities are not available, and no considerably larger clone is one nucleotide away. TCR CDR3 regions were amplified from genomic DNA by multiplex PCR using the deep immunoSEQ assay. Extracted genomic DNA from each cell subset was distributed evenly across all wells of several immunoSEQ 96-well plates, and each plate was treated as a replicate. Each replicate PCR for sorted subsets received around 200 ng genomic DNA, equal to roughly 33,000 T cell genomes. Purified libraries were measured with a Qubit 3.0 fluorometer, size-checked on a Bioanalyzer 2100, and measured again with the KAPA Library Quantification kit. Every immunoSEQ 96-well plate was sequenced on a dedicated single-read 150-cycle Illumina NextSeq 550 flow cell. Under the source paper's analysis protocol: Because only junctional sequences without quality scores were contained in the immunoSEQ output, filtering matching that applied to full-length reads could not be performed. To assign V/J genes and CDR3, sequences were annotated against IMGT germline references using PyIR, a Python wrapper for IgBLAST v1.9. Reads with weak V/J assignments (E-value above 1e-6), missing CDR3, stop codons, out-of-frame junctions, or ambiguous translated residues were removed. V3J clonotypes were defined as sequences sharing an identical inferred V gene, J gene, and CDR3 amino acid sequence. The percentage overlap between two repertoires was calculated by dividing the number of shared unique clonotypes by the size of the smaller repertoire. Richness of each repertoire was evaluated using RTK rarefaction, the Chao1 estimator, and Recon v2.1 estimates of unobserved clonotypes. Generation probabilities for all TCRbeta clonotypes obtained by the gDNA method from a handful of donors were computed using OLGA. TCRdb mirrors the immuneACCESS table, restricted to in-frame sequences. Some clones are absent from its copies; in checked studies, under half trace to an unresolved V gene, and the reason for the others is unknown. V and J calls and clone size follow that table, whereas D and trimming were derived from the DNA. The sample data list millions of clones, and approximately 94% of these were observed just once. The top ten clones comprise over 0.12% of the sample.

Healthy HIV-negative adults with no recently reported acute infections or vaccinations were included as donors. All donors were Caucasian adults living in Nashville, Tennessee, USA. CD4+ T cells were enriched through magnetic negative selection, after which naive cells were positively selected on CD45RA and the remaining negative fraction served as the memory subset. After blood collection by leukapheresis, PBMCs were isolated using Ficoll-Histopaque density gradient centrifugation and then cryopreserved in the vapor phase of liquid nitrogen. Purity and quantity of every magnetically sorted T cell population were checked by analytical flow cytometry. Genomic DNA was isolated from each sorted fraction and quantified by UV absorbance on a Nanodrop 2000c. These data belong to a study of shared clonotypes between healthy human individuals (dated by TCRdb to the early 2020s). Some background on the complete study: Three men and two women, aged 18 to 49 years, made up the cohort. Per donor, three plates each were used for CD4 naive and CD4 memory, two for CD8 naive, and one for CD8 memory. Blood TCR repertoires of about five healthy adults were deeply sequenced to estimate repertoire size and the extent of clonotype sharing between individuals. Different laboratories and diverse techniques were used to prepare libraries and sequence TCR repertoires, to increase sequencing depth and limit assay-specific biases. Between about 0.94 and 8.9 billion PBMCs per donor were obtained by leukapheresis.

The CDR3 numbers 13 residues from cysteine through phenylalanine. Kept here is only the CDR3 DNA, which spans 39 bases and is read in frame from base 1. From V the trimming removes 0 bases and from J it removes 10 bases, while the gene matches leave 4 bases of the junction unaccounted for. According to the germline V gene, CDR1 reads SGDLS and CDR2 reads YYNGEE. Overall results and qualifications from the work: Pairwise subsampling led to the expectation that sequencing depth would affect the degree of clonotype sharing among donors. Across four donors, around 5% of naive CD4, approximately 3.5% of naive CD8, under 2.5% of memory CD4, and under 0.45% of memory CD8 clonotypes were shared. Estimated clonotype richness was generally larger for naive than for memory subsets. Sampling was restricted to blood, and TCR repertoires in tissue are likely to differ from TCR repertoires in blood. Incomplete sequencing was indicated by rarefaction of sorted-subset datasets, despite the large sequencing depth. Clonotypes shared by all four sorted-subset donors showed higher generation probabilities than non-shared clonotypes. The small number of donors limited the genetic and exposure-history diversity represented.

Source material: naive CD4+ T cells sorted from blood. The cell subset or site label on this specimen signifies: CD45RA+ positively selected. This clonotype was sampled from a man aged 18 to 30 in good health. The rearranged chain carries TRBV9 and TRBJ1-5, and TRBD1 aligns with 7 junction nucleotides. The sequenced DNA: TGTGCCAGCAGCGTAGGGGGGGACAGTCCCCAGCATTTT. It is translated as CASSVGGDSPQHF.